This entry describes one TCR beta chain. The CDR3 loop spans 17 amino acids. CDR1 and CDR2 (germline): MNHEY, SMNVEV (reference sequence). After removal of 5 bases from V and 2 bases from J, the junction contained 14 bases not matched to a gene. The data stem from a study of response to subunit inactivated influenza vaccine. TCRdb used MiXCR to reprocess the RT-PCR reads, holding one entry per CDR3 protein. The repertoire holds hundreds of thousands of distinct CDR3 sequences, with about 18% as singletons. The receptor's source is a man in his fifties who received an inactivated influenza vaccine. Here the sequenced sample was PBMCs from blood, taken 5 days after vaccination. The V and J genes are TRBV27 and TRBJ2-5; 7 nucleotides align to TRBD2. The CDR3 protein is CASSPSLAGASQETQYF. In DNA form, the CDR3 reads TGTGCCAGCAGTCCCAGTTTGGCGGGAGCCTCTCAAGAGACCCAGTACTTC.